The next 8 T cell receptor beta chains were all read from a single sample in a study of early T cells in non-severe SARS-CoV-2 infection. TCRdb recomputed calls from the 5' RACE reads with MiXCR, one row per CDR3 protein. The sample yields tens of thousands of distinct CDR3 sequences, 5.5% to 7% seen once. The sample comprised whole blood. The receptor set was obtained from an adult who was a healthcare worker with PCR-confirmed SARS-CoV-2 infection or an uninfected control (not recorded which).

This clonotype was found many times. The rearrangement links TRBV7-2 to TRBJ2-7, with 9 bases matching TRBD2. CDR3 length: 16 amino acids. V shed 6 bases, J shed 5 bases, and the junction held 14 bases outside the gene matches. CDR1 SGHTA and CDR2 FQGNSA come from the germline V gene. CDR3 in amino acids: CASSFGRGLAGNEQYF. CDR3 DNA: TGTGCCAGCAGTTTCGGTAGGGGCCTAGCGGGAAACGAGCAGTACTTC.

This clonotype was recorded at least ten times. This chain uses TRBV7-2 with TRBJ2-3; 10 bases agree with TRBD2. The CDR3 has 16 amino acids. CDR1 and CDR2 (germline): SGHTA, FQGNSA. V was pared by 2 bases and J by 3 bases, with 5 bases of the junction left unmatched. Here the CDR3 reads CASSLSLAGATDTQYF. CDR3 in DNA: TGTGCCAGCAGCTTAAGCCTAGCGGGGGCGACAGATACGCAGTATTTT.

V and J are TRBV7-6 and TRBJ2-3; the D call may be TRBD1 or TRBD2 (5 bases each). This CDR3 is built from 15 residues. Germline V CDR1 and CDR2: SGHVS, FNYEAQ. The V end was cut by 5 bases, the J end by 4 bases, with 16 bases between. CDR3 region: CASSRLGESADTQYF. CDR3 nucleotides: TGTGCCAGCAGCCGCTTGGGGGAGAGTGCAGATACGCAGTATTTT.

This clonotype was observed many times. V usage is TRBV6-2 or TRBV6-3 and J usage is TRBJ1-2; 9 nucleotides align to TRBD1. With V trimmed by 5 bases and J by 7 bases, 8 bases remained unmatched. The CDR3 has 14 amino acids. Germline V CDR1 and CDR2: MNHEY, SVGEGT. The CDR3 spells CASSVQGQGLGYTF. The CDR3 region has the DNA TGTGCCAGCAGTGTTCAAGGACAGGGGCTTGGCTACACCTTC.

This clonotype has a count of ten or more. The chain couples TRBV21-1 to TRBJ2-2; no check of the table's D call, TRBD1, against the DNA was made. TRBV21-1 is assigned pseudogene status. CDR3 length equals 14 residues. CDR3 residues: CASSTGGAHGELFF. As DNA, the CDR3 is TGTGCCAGCAGCACAGGGGGCGCCCACGGGGAGCTGTTTTTT.

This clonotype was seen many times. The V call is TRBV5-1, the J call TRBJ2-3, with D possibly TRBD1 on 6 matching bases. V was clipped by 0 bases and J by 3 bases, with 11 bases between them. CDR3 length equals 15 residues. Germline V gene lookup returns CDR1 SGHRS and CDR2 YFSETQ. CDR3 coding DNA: TGCGCCAGCAGCTTGGTAGGGGGTCTTACAGATACGCAGTATTTT. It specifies CASSLVGGLTDTQYF.

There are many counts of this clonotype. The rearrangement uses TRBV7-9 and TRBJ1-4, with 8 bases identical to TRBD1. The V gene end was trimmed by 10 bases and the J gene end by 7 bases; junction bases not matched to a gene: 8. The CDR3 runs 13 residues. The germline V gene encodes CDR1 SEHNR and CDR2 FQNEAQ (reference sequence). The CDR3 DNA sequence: TGTGCCACCGAGACAGGGGAGGCTGAAAAACTGTTTTTT. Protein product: CATETGEAEKLFF.

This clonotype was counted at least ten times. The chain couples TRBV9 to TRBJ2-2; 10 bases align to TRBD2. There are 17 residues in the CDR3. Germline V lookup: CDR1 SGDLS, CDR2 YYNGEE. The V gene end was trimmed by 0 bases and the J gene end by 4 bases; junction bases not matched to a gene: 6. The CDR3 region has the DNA TGTGCCAGCAGCGTAGGAATAGCGGGAGGACCCACCGGGGAGCTGTTTTTT. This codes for CASSVGIAGGPTGELFF. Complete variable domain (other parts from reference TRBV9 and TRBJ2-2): DSGVTQTPKHLITATGQRVTLRCSPRSGDLSVYWYQQSLDQGLQFLIQYYNGEERAKGNILERFSAQQFPDLHSELNLSSLELGDSALYFCASSVGIAGGPTGELFFGEGSRLTVL.